This T cell receptor beta chain came from a study of blood T cell repertoires in COVID-19. Looking at the study overall: The cDNA or gDNA used as material had been derived from T cells, B-cell-depleted T cells, or PBMCs.

The CDR3 extends over 15 amino acids. The trim removed 3 bases at V and 6 bases at J, leaving 9 bases unmatched. Germline V gives CDR1 SNHLY, CDR2 FYNNEI. As originally analysed: The authors estimated nucleated cell counts from reference gene primer amplification. Only in-frame clones appear in the TCRdb table, and some are missing; sequencing was by immunoSEQ multiplex PCR. D and trimming come from the DNA, and the V and J calls and clone size come from that table. This table has hundreds of thousands of clones, roughly 87% appearing once. Participants were aged about 18 to 90 years, lived in 20 to 25 US areas, and enrolled virtually. Grouping used clinical history reported by participants in a survey and questionnaire.

Sequencing used PBMCs or T cells enriched from blood (not recorded which). The chain uses TRBV2 and TRBJ1-2, with 8 bases aligning to TRBD1. This receptor was taken from a woman aged 25 to 45 with acute COVID-19. CDR3 in amino acids: CASSDSNRGFHGYTF. CDR3 nucleotides: TGTGCCAGCAGTGATTCTAACAGGGGGTTCCATGGCTACACCTTC. Full variable domain (outside the CDR3, taken from reference TRBV2 and TRBJ1-2): EPEVTQTPSHQVTQMGQEVILRCVPISNHLYFYWYRQILGQKVEFLVSFYNNEISEKSEIFDDQFSVERPDGSNFTLKIRSTKLEDSAMYFCASSDSNRGFHGYTFGSGTRLTVV.